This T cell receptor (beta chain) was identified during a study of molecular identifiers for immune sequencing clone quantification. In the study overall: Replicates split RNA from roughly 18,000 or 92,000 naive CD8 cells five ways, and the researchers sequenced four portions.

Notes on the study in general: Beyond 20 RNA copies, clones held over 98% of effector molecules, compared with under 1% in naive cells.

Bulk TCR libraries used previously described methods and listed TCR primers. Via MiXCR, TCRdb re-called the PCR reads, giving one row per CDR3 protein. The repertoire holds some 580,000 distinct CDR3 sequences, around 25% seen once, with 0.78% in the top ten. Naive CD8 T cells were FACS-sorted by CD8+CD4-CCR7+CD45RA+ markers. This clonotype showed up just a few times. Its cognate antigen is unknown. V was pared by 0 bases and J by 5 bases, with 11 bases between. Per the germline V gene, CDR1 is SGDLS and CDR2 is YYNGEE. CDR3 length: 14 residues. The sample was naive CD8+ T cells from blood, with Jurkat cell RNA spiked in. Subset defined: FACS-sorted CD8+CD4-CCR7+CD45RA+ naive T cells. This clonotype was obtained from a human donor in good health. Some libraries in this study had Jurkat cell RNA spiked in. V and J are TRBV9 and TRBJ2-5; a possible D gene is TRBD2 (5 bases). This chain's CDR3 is CASSVDPGGETQYF. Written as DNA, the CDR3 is TGTGCCAGCAGCGTAGATCCGGGCGGGGAGACCCAGTACTTC. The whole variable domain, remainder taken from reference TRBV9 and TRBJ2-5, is DSGVTQTPKHLITATGQRVTLRCSPRSGDLSVYWYQQSLDQGLQFLIQYYNGEERAKGNILERFSAQQFPDLHSELNLSSLELGDSALYFCASSVDPGGETQYFGPGTRLLVL.